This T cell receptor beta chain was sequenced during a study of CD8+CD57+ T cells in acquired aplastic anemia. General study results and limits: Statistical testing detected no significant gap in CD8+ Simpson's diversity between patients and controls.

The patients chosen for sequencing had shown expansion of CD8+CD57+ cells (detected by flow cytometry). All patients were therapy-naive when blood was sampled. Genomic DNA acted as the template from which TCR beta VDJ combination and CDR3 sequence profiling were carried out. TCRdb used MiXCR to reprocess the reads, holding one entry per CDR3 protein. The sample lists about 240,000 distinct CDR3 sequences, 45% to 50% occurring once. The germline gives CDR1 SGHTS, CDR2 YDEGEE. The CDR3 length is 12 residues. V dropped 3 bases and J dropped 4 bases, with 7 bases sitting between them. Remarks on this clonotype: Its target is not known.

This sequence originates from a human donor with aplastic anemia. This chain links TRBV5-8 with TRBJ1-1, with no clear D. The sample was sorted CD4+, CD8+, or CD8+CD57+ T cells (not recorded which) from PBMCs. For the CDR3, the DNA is TGTGCCAGCAGCTCGGGGTTCACTGAAGCTTTCTTT. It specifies CASSSGFTEAFF.